This T cell receptor (beta chain) was found in a study of blood T cell repertoires in COVID-19. Profiled with immunoSEQ multiplex PCR; TCRdb holds only in-frame clones, not every one. The top ten clones hold under 8.5% of a sample with roughly 87,000 clones, around 86% of them seen once. V lost 0 bases, J lost 2 bases, and 16 bases lay in between. The CDR3 extends over 17 amino acids. Germline loops: CDR1 SGHRS, CDR2 YFSETQ. Source material: peripheral blood. The sequence derives from a man aged 50 to 60 with active COVID-19. The rearrangement uses TRBV5-1 and TRBJ2-3; possibly TRBD2 for D (6 bases). As DNA, the CDR3 is TGCGCCAGCAGCTTGGAAGGGCGGGGCGGGCTCACAGATACGCAGTATTTT. Translated, it gives CASSLEGRGGLTDTQYF.